The 19 T cell receptor beta chains presented below share a single source sample, sequenced in a study of blood T cell repertoires in COVID-19. Produced via immunoSEQ multiplex PCR; TCRdb's table is partial and in-frame only. The sample has roughly 240,000 clones, roughly 86% seen once. Sequenced input: PBMCs or T cells enriched from blood (not recorded which). The receptors derive from a woman aged 25 to 39 with acute COVID-19.

This clone was seen only a few times. The chain has TRBV3-1 (or the pseudogene TRBV3-2) and TRBJ2-2; maybe TRBD1 (5 bases). CDR1 is LGHDT, CDR2 YNNKEL, per germline (reference sequence). The CDR3 totals 14 residues. The V gene lost 8 bases and the J gene lost 1 base, with 11 bases spanning the gap. The CDR3 sequence is CASDSGQNTGELFF. The CDR3 DNA follows: TGTGCCAGCGATAGTGGACAGAACACCGGGGAGCTGTTTTTT.

The DNA of the CDR3 is TGTGCCAGCAGCCCGGTGGGGGCCCGGTGGAGCGGTTCCTACAATGAGCAGTTCTTC. It yields the protein CASSPVGARWSGSYNEQFF. J is TRBJ2-1 and V is TRBV7-2, with a possible D match to TRBD1 (6 bases). CDR3 size: 19 residues. The V gene lost 5 bases and the J gene lost 1 base, with 24 bases spanning the gap. Germline loops: CDR1 SGHTA, CDR2 FQGNSA.

This rearrangement joins TRBV5-8 to TRBJ2-5; 11 bases are a match to TRBD2. The V gene's germline CDR1 is SGHTS and CDR2 YDEGEE. V shed 2 bases, J shed 5 bases, and the junction held 5 bases outside the gene matches. The CDR3 runs 15 residues. The CDR3 coding sequence is TGTGCCAGCAGCTTTAGCGGGGGGGCCCGGGAGACCCAGTACTTC. Translation gives CASSFSGGARETQYF.

In nucleotides, the CDR3 is TGCGCCAGCAGCTTGTTCCTAGCGGGGGGTTACAATGAGCAGTTCTTC. Amino acid sequence: CASSLFLAGGYNEQFF. The V gene is TRBV5-1, the J gene TRBJ2-1; 11 positions match TRBD2. This CDR3 has 16 amino acids. The junction had 4 bases not matched to a gene; V was cut back by 1 base and J by 4 bases. The germline V gene has CDR1 SGHRS and CDR2 YFSETQ. Variable domain in full (rest from reference TRBV5-1 and TRBJ2-1): KAGVTQTPRYLIKTRGQQVTLSCSPISGHRSVSWYQQTPGQGLQFLFEYFSETQRNKGNFPGRFSGRQFSNSRSEMNVSTLELGDSALYLCASSLFLAGGYNEQFFGPGTRLTVL.

V gene TRBV19 combines with J gene TRBJ2-1; D possibly corresponds to TRBD1 (5 bases). V was trimmed by 6 bases and J by 7 bases, leaving 13 bases between them. The CDR3 covers 13 residues. Germline V lookup: CDR1 LNHDA, CDR2 SQIVND (reference sequence). The CDR3 coding sequence is TGTGCCAGTAGGCGACCTGGGGCGAATGAGCAGTTCTTC. Translating it yields CASRRPGANEQFF. Complete variable domain (other parts from reference TRBV19 and TRBJ2-1): DGGITQSPKYLFRKEGQNVTLSCEQNLNHDAMYWYRQDPGQGLRLIYYSQIVNDFQKGDIAEGYSVSREKKESFPLTVTSAQKNPTAFYLCASRRPGANEQFFGPGTRLTVL.

This chain's CDR3 is CAISDPSGPDTGNTIYF. DNA of the CDR3: TGTGCCATCAGTGATCCGAGCGGTCCCGACACTGGAAACACCATATATTTT. The gene calls are TRBV10-3 and TRBJ1-3; no clear D gene. CDR3 size: 17 residues. The V gene's germline CDR1 is ENHRY and CDR2 SYGVKD. V lost 3 bases to trimming and J lost 2 bases, with 17 bases between them.

This clone was counted between two and nine times. V gene TRBV2 combines with J gene TRBJ1-2, with D unclear. This CDR3 is built from 12 residues. Germline values: CDR1 SNHLY, CDR2 FYNNEI. V was pared by 8 bases and J by 2 bases, with 9 bases between. The CDR3 bases are TGTGCCAGCTTCCCCTTAAACTATGGCTACACCTTC. It encodes CASFPLNYGYTF. Combining the CDR3 with reference TRBV2 and TRBJ1-2 gives the whole variable domain EPEVTQTPSHQVTQMGQEVILRCVPISNHLYFYWYRQILGQKVEFLVSFYNNEISEKSEIFDDQFSVERPDGSNFTLKIRSTKLEDSAMYFCASFPLNYGYTFGSGTRLTVV.

CDR3 DNA sequence: TGTGCCAGTAGTATAGGAGCCGGACACGGGGAGCTGTTTTTT. It codes for CASSIGAGHGELFF. The chain recombines TRBV19 with TRBJ2-2, with a possible D match to TRBD1 (5 bases). The CDR3 loop spans 14 amino acids. The germline V gene encodes CDR1 LNHDA and CDR2 SQIVND (reference sequence). The germline V and J ends were trimmed by 1 base and 7 bases, with 10 bases remaining between them.

The V gene is TRBV6-2 or TRBV6-3, the J gene TRBJ1-5; TRBD1 matches at 7 bases. CDR3 length: 14 amino acids. J gave up 4 bases and V 6 bases, and 6 bases lay outside the gene matches. Per germline, CDR1 MNHEY and CDR2 SVGEGT. This chain's CDR3 is CASSDRDPNQPQHF. The CDR3 DNA sequence: TGTGCCAGCAGCGACAGGGATCCAAATCAGCCCCAGCATTTT.

CDR3 amino acids: CASRPQTNQPQHF. In DNA, the CDR3 is TGCGCCAGCAGGCCCCAAACTAATCAGCCCCAGCATTTT. The chain joins TRBV10-2 to TRBJ1-5; D is unresolved. V was pared by 6 bases and J by 4 bases, with 10 bases between. Germline values: CDR1 WSHSY, CDR2 SAAADI. This CDR3 has 13 residues.

The chain has TRBV3-1 (or the pseudogene TRBV3-2) and TRBJ2-7; no definite D call. CDR1 is LGHDT, CDR2 YNNKEL, per germline (reference sequence). The CDR3 spans 12 residues. The ends were cut back, 2 bases at V and 3 bases at J, with 5 bases in the middle. DNA of the CDR3: TGTGCCAGCAGCCAAAGAGGCTACGAGCAGTACTTC. Protein product: CASSQRGYEQYF.

The sample holds one count of this clone. This chain links TRBV4-1 with TRBJ2-7; TRBD1 matches 10 bases. Germline V gene lookup returns CDR1 MGHRA and CDR2 YSYEKL. This CDR3 comprises 18 residues. The V and J ends lost 1 base and 5 bases, in that order; junction bases with no gene match: 14. The CDR3 DNA reads as TGCGCCAGCAGCCAAGTGGAGGCGACAGGGGGCGCTTTTGACGAGCAGTACTTC. It specifies CASSQVEATGGAFDEQYF.

The genes are TRBV7-2 and TRBJ2-1, with 12 bases that match TRBD2. Trimming at V came to 3 bases and at J to 6 bases, leaving 3 bases not matched to a gene. Germline V gene lookup returns CDR1 SGHTA and CDR2 FQGNSA. The CDR3 is 15 residues long. The CDR3 nucleotides read TGTGCCAGCAGCTTGGGGACTAGCGGGTTCAATGAGCAGTTCTTC. This gives the protein CASSLGTSGFNEQFF.

Remarks on this clone: The sample contains more than one DNA sequence encoding this CDR3. The J gene is TRBJ2-1, the V gene TRBV5-4, with D maybe TRBD2 (6 bases). Germline V CDR1 and CDR2: SGHNT, YYREEE (reference sequence). V lost 4 bases and J lost 0, with 11 bases in between. The CDR3 sequence is 15 residues long. CDR3 nucleotides: TGTGCCAGCAGCCTGCGGGGTAGCTCCTACAATGAGCAGTTCTTC. It codes for CASSLRGSSYNEQFF.

The chain carries TRBV30 and TRBJ1-3; D is ambiguous. Germline loops: CDR1 GTSNPN, CDR2 SVGIG (reference sequence). V was pared by 7 bases and J by 2 bases, with 12 bases between. This CDR3 is built from 13 residues. CDR3 sequence: CAFLILPGNTIYF. In DNA form, the CDR3 reads TGTGCCTTTTTGATACTCCCTGGAAACACCATATATTTT.

The V call is TRBV5-3, the J call TRBJ1-2, with D possibly TRBD1 on 5 matching bases. TRBV5-3 is classed as an ORF, of uncertain function. Trimming cost V 9 bases and J 7 bases, with 16 bases left between them. CDR3 length: 12 amino acids. CDR3 amino acids: CANPRERGGYTF. CDR3 in DNA: TGTGCCAATCCGCGGGAGAGGGGTGGCTACACCTTC.

This chain connects TRBV27 to TRBJ2-3; D may be TRBD2 (6 bases). The CDR3 has 13 amino acids. In germline, CDR1 is MNHEY, CDR2 SMNVEV (reference sequence). V lost 2 bases and J lost 4, with 7 bases in between. The CDR3 loop reads CASSLGGSDTQYF. The DNA of the CDR3 is TGTGCCAGCAGTTTAGGGGGGTCAGATACGCAGTATTTT.

The gene calls are TRBV7-9 and TRBJ2-5; D gene ambiguous. This CDR3 region has 10 residues. The germline V gene encodes CDR1 SEHNR and CDR2 FQNEAQ (reference sequence). V was pared by 7 bases and J by 7 bases, with 7 bases between. CDR3 bases: TGTGCCAGCACCCCGGGGACCCAGTACTTC. Protein product: CASTPGTQYF.

This clone was detected once. This chain connects TRBV4-1 to TRBJ1-2; 7 bases align to TRBD1. The CDR3 length is 15 residues. V lost 3 bases to trimming and J lost 6 bases; unmatched junction nucleotides: 10. CDR1 is MGHRA, CDR2 YSYEKL, per germline. The CDR3 DNA reads as TGCGCCAGCAGCCACTGGCTTCGACAGGGTAATGGCTACACCTTC. Its protein product is CASSHWLRQGNGYTF.